The present T cell receptor beta chain was sequenced within a study of T cells in tuberculosis. Generated by immunoSEQ multiplex PCR, the TCRdb table keeps only in-frame clones and is missing some. The table lists under 40,000 clones, approximately 93% of them singletons. Sequencing was carried out using PBMCs. This clonotype was sampled from a donor between 10 and 29 years old with latent tuberculosis or without tuberculosis infection.

The CDR3 bases are TGCGCCAGCAACGCCGGGACTAGCGGGAGGGATGAGCAGTTCTTC. It specifies CASNAGTSGRDEQFF. The V call is TRBV5-1, the J call TRBJ2-1, with 16 bases aligning to TRBD2. The CDR3 runs 15 residues. With 6 bases clipped from V and 8 bases from J, the junction kept 5 bases outside the gene matches. In germline, CDR1 is SGHRS, CDR2 YFSETQ.